These 24 T cell receptor beta chains were sequenced from one sample in a study of PD-L1 blockade in urothelial cancer. Method: immunoSEQ multiplex PCR; TCRdb's copy keeps in-frame clones and lacks some. In the table there are more than 15,000 clones, roughly 87% of which are singletons. Sequencing was performed on PBMCs, taken around atezolizumab (anti-PD-L1) treatment. The receptor source for this set is a man aged 45-60 years with urothelial cancer.

This clone was recorded once. The gene calls are TRBV11-2 and TRBJ2-5; 7 nucleotides agree with TRBD1. V lost 6 bases, J lost 5 bases, and 6 bases stayed unmatched. Germline CDR1 reads SGHAT; CDR2 reads FQNNGV. The CDR3 covers 13 residues. In nucleotides, the CDR3 is TGTGCCAGCAGTCGACAGGGAAGGGAGACCCAGTACTTC. Translation: CASSRQGRETQYF.

The chain uses TRBV5-1 and TRBJ2-1; D possibly corresponds to TRBD1 (6 bases). Germline values: CDR1 SGHRS, CDR2 YFSETQ. Trimming took off 4 bases at V and 6 bases at J, with 14 bases between the two ends. The CDR3 has 14 residues. In nucleotides, the CDR3 is TGCGCCAGCAGCAAGATTTTACAGGGCAATGAGCAGTTCTTC. Residues: CASSKILQGNEQFF.

This clone has just a few counts. The chain couples TRBV6-6 to TRBJ1-1; D is unresolved. Germline V gives CDR1 MNHNY, CDR2 SVGAGI (reference sequence). V was trimmed by 7 bases and J by 4 bases, leaving 19 bases between them. The CDR3 runs to 15 residues. The chain's CDR3 is CASTVARAAGTEAFF. The CDR3 DNA sequence: TGTGCCAGCACGGTGGCCCGGGCCGCGGGCACTGAAGCTTTCTTT.

The V and J genes are TRBV7-9 and TRBJ2-7; D is undetermined. The CDR3 spans 14 residues. V was clipped by 2 bases and J by 0 bases, with 8 bases between them. Germline V gene data show CDR1 as SEHNR and CDR2 as FQNEAQ (reference sequence). Here the CDR3 DNA reads TGTGCCAGCAGCTTATCCGCAGTCTCCTACGAGCAGTACTTC. Translated: CASSLSAVSYEQYF.

This chain joins TRBV19 and TRBJ2-3, with TRBD1 as a possible D gene (6 bases). The germline V gene encodes CDR1 LNHDA and CDR2 SQIVND (reference sequence). Deletions cut 3 bases from V and 4 bases from J, with 17 bases between. The CDR3 is 16 residues long. Written as DNA, the CDR3 is TGTGCCAGTAGTATTCTCATCACAGGGTTGGCAGATACGCAGTATTTT. This codes for CASSILITGLADTQYF.

The chain couples TRBV28 to TRBJ2-2, with D perhaps matching TRBD2 (5 bases). CDR1 and CDR2 from the germline V gene are MDHEN and SYDVKM. Trimming took off 3 bases at V and 10 bases at J, with 9 bases between the two ends. The CDR3 is made up of 12 amino acids. CDR3 DNA: TGTGCCAGCAGTTTTCCTAGCTTGGAGCTGTTTTTT. Translation: CASSFPSLELFF.

CDR3 residues: CASSLPHRGDTDTQYF. The DNA of the CDR3 is TGTGCCAGCAGCTTACCCCACAGGGGAGACACAGATACGCAGTATTTT. The rearrangement links TRBV7-8 to TRBJ2-3, with 7 bases lining up with TRBD1. J lost 2 bases, V lost 2 bases, and 7 bases had no gene match. CDR1 and CDR2 (germline): SGHVS, FQNEAQ. This CDR3 contains 16 residues.

V gene TRBV10-3 combines with J gene TRBJ1-4, with 8 nucleotides matching TRBD1. This CDR3 comprises 14 residues. The germline CDR1 and CDR2 sequences are ENHRY and SYGVKD. V was pared by 0 bases and J by 8 bases, with 2 bases of the junction left unmatched. For the CDR3, the DNA is TGTGCCATCAGTGAGTCTCGGGACAGGGAAAAACTGTTTTTT. It translates to CAISESRDREKLFF.

The CDR3 DNA reads as TGTGCCAGTAGTCTATTAGCGGGGCCGAACACTGAAGCTTTCTTT. It encodes CASSLLAGPNTEAFF. The chain uses TRBV19 and TRBJ1-1; maybe TRBD1 (5 bases). The CDR3 runs 15 residues. Trimming cost V 5 bases and J 1 base, with 14 bases left between them. Looked up from germline, CDR1 is LNHDA and CDR2 is SQIVND (reference sequence).

This chain joins TRBV6-5 and TRBJ2-4; TRBD2 matches 14 bases. Germline V gene sequence: CDR1 MNHEY, CDR2 SVGAGI. Losses at the gene ends were 7 bases for V and 8 bases for J; bases not matched to a gene: 7. The CDR3 covers 15 residues. CDR3 in amino acids: CASTRTSGGKYIQYF. The CDR3 bases are TGTGCCAGCACCCGGACTAGCGGGGGGAAGTACATTCAGTACTTC.

The V and J genes are TRBV6-4 and TRBJ2-2; TRBD1 matches 10 bases. Per germline, CDR1 MRHNA and CDR2 SNTAGT. With 2 bases clipped from V and 7 bases from J, the junction kept 4 bases outside the gene matches. This CDR3 comprises 15 residues. The CDR3 DNA reads as TGTGCCAGCAGTGACGGGACAGGGGAGCACGGGGAGCTGTTTTTT. Translating it yields CASSDGTGEHGELFF.

The chain uses TRBV6-6 and TRBJ2-7; 7 bases agree with TRBD1. J gave up 12 bases and V 4 bases, and 12 bases lay outside the gene matches. Germline V lookup: CDR1 MNHNY, CDR2 SVGAGI (reference sequence). The CDR3 runs to 13 residues. The CDR3 coding sequence is TGTGCCAGCAGTTCCGACAGGGTTGGGAGCGGGTACTTC. Translating gives CASSSDRVGSGYF.

The V call is TRBV5-1, the J call TRBJ2-5; possible D gene TRBD2, 6 bases. The ends were cut back, 2 bases at V and 3 bases at J, with 11 bases in the middle. Looked up from germline, CDR1 is SGHRS and CDR2 is YFSETQ. This CDR3 is built from 14 residues. The CDR3 loop reads CASSLGSGEETQYF. CDR3 DNA sequence: TGCGCCAGCAGCTTAGGTAGCGGCGAAGAGACCCAGTACTTC.

This chain uses TRBV6-1 with TRBJ1-6, with D possibly being TRBD1 (5 bases). Per germline, CDR1 MNHNS and CDR2 SASEGT. CDR3 length equals 15 residues. Trimming stripped 4 bases from V and 6 bases from J, with 13 bases between. The DNA of the CDR3 is TGTGCCAGCAGTGCGGTGGGGGGTTCTAATTCACCCCTCCACTTT. Its protein is CASSAVGGSNSPLHF.

There are a few counts of this clone. As DNA, the CDR3 is TGTGCCAGCAGTTTAGGGTTACGCGGGGCCGGGGGGAATGAGCAGTTCTTC. It is translated as CASSLGLRGAGGNEQFF. This chain joins TRBV28 and TRBJ2-1; 7 bases are shared with TRBD2. Germline trimming cut 2 bases from V and 7 bases from J; bases unmatched to any gene: 14. The CDR3 is 17 amino acids. Germline lookup yields CDR1 MDHEN and CDR2 SYDVKM.

This clone was observed once. This sequence joins TRBV18 and TRBJ2-1, with 10 bases matching TRBD2. The V and J ends lost 1 base and 6 bases, in that order; junction bases with no gene match: 3. The CDR3 covers 15 residues. Per germline, CDR1 KGHSH and CDR2 LQKENI. Here the CDR3 reads CASSPRTSGVNEQFF. The DNA of the CDR3 is TGTGCCAGCTCACCACGAACTAGCGGGGTCAATGAGCAGTTCTTC.

This chain links TRBV7-8 with TRBJ2-1, with 11 bases aligning to TRBD2. Trimming removed 5 bases from V and 8 bases from J; junction bases left unmatched: 8. CDR3 length: 15 amino acids. Germline CDR1 and CDR2: SGHVS and FQNEAQ. For the CDR3, the DNA is TGTGCCAGCAGCGCACTAGCGGGAGTTTCGGATGAGCAGTTCTTC. Residues: CASSALAGVSDEQFF.

This CDR3 reads CASSLTPGGNNSPLHF. CDR3 nucleotides: TGCGCCAGCAGCTTAACTCCAGGCGGGAATAATTCACCCCTCCACTTT. The J gene is TRBJ1-6, the V gene TRBV5-1; D is uncertain. Trimming pared 2 bases from V and 5 bases from J, leaving 14 bases between. This CDR3 spans 16 amino acids. CDR1 and CDR2 from the germline V gene are SGHRS and YFSETQ.

This clone was recorded only once. The CDR3, as DNA: TGCGCCAGCAGCTTTAAAGGGGATCTAAGGAACACCGGGGAGCTGTTTTTT. Its translation: CASSFKGDLRNTGELFF. The chain uses TRBV5-1 and TRBJ2-2; D might be TRBD1 (5 bases). CDR3 length equals 17 residues. Per the germline V gene, CDR1 is SGHRS and CDR2 is YFSETQ. The V gene lost 2 bases and the J gene lost 1 base, with 15 bases spanning the gap.

The chain carries TRBV28 and TRBJ2-3; 8 bases fit TRBD2. From germline, CDR1 is MDHEN and CDR2 SYDVKM. CDR3 length: 18 amino acids. J lost 4 bases, V lost 1 base, and 13 bases had no gene match. In nucleotides, the CDR3 is TGTGCCAGCAGTTTATATTGGGGATTGGAGCGGGAGCCAGATACGCAGTATTTT. Translating it yields CASSLYWGLEREPDTQYF.

The rearrangement joins TRBV27 to TRBJ2-6, with D maybe TRBD1 (6 bases). V lost 5 bases and J 0 bases, leaving 14 bases between the germline ends. Germline loops: CDR1 MNHEY, CDR2 SMNVEV (reference sequence). The CDR3 has 17 residues. The CDR3 coding sequence is TGTGCCAGCAGTCCTAGGACAGTTCTCTCTGGGGCCAACGTCCTGACTTTC. Protein product: CASSPRTVLSGANVLTF.

V gene TRBV6-5 combines with J gene TRBJ2-7; 8 bases fit TRBD1. The germline V gene encodes CDR1 MNHEY and CDR2 SVGAGI. The CDR3 runs 12 residues. The J segment lost 7 bases and the V segment lost 6 bases, leaving 5 bases of the junction unmatched. The CDR3 DNA follows: TGTGCCAGCAGCTGGCAGGGGGCTGAGCAGTACTTC. The encoded protein is CASSWQGAEQYF.

V usage is TRBV15 and J usage is TRBJ1-5, with TRBD1 as a possible D gene (6 bases). V lost 5 bases to trimming and J lost 4 bases, with 15 bases between them. This CDR3 is 15 amino acids long. Germline V gene lookup returns CDR1 LNHNV and CDR2 YYDKDF (reference sequence). The CDR3 loop reads CATSQGSWTNQPQHF. Written as DNA, the CDR3 is TGTGCCACCAGCCAGGGGTCTTGGACGAATCAGCCCCAGCATTTT.

CDR3 nucleotides: TGTGCCTGGAGTGATAGCCCACCCTATGGCTACACCTTC. It yields the protein CAWSDSPPYGYTF. The genes are TRBV30 and TRBJ1-2; unclear D gene. Trimming shortened V by 1 base and J by 4 bases, and 10 bases separated the two germline ends. CDR3 length: 13 amino acids. The V gene's germline CDR1 is GTSNPN and CDR2 SVGIG (reference sequence).